This T cell receptor beta chain stems from a study of blood T cell repertoires in COVID-19. As for the study in general: Samples representing acute and convalescent COVID-19 were sourced from the United States, Italy and Spain. T cells, B-cell-depleted T cells, or PBMCs supplied cDNA or gDNA.

Generated by immunoSEQ multiplex PCR, the TCRdb table keeps only in-frame clones and is missing some. The data show some 490,000 clones, approximately 85% seen once. Sequencing input: peripheral blood. The TCR was taken from a human donor in a cohort sampled during active COVID-19.

This CDR3 is CATTLTGDQTEAFF. For the CDR3, the DNA is TGTGCCACAACCCTCACAGGGGATCAGACTGAAGCTTTCTTT. This chain links TRBV6-5 with TRBJ1-1, with 7 bases matching TRBD1. Germline loops: CDR1 MNHEY, CDR2 SVGAGI. J gave up 5 bases and V 10 bases, and 13 bases lay outside the gene matches. The CDR3 runs 14 residues.